These T cell receptor beta chains were read from a single sample in a study of cytomegalovirus exposure and HLA in healthy donors. TCRdb keeps only in-frame clones here, not all; method: immunoSEQ multiplex PCR. The sample lists 100,000 to 150,000 clones; 70% to 85% were seen once. Material: PBMCs. The origin of the receptors is a woman in her fifties or sixties in good health and CMV-seronegative. The CDR3 runs from the conserved cysteine through the conserved F or W. D genes are given only for firm matches. Expanded clones get a size class; other rows say once, few or many, or leave the size out.

length	J	V	D	size	CDR3	DNA
12	TRBJ1-2	TRBV9	-	-	CASSGGSYGYTF	TGTGCCAGCAGCGGTGGCTCCTATGGCTACACCTTC
17	TRBJ2-1	TRBV7-8	TRBD2	many	CASSLAGLAISYNEQFF	TGTGCCAGCAGCTTAGCGGGACTAGCGATATCCTACAATGAGCAGTTCTTC
16	TRBJ1-5	TRBV19	-	-	CASSIQGFYSNQPQHF	TGTGCCAGTAGTATTCAGGGATTTTATAGCAATCAGCCCCAGCATTTT
15	TRBJ2-1	TRBV14	-	-	CASSRAYWSYNEQFF	TGTGCCAGCAGCCGAGCGTATTGGTCCTACAATGAGCAGTTCTTC
14	TRBJ2-1	TRBV27	-	-	CASTPLRRESEQFF	TGTGCCAGCACCCCTCTCCGGAGGGAAAGTGAGCAGTTCTTC
17	TRBJ1-2	TRBV7-8	TRBD1	-	CASSPPGQGATTYGYTF	TGTGCCAGCAGCCCCCCGGGACAGGGGGCAACTACCTATGGCTACACCTTC
14	TRBJ2-2	TRBV28	-	once	CASNPIQGPGELFF	TGTGCCAGCAACCCGATACAGGGCCCCGGGGAGCTGTTTTTT
18	TRBJ2-7	TRBV5-1	-	-	CASSLGPLQRTSGYEQYF	TGCGCCAGCAGCTTGGGTCCCCTCCAGCGGACTTCGGGCTACGAGCAGTACTTC
13	TRBJ2-2	TRBV6-5	-	-	CASSYSTTGELFF	TGTGCCAGCAGTTACAGCACCACCGGGGAGCTGTTTTTT
13	TRBJ2-1	TRBV7-7	-	-	CASSLASSYEQFF	TGTGCCAGCAGCTTAGCTAGCTCATATGAGCAGTTCTTC
14	TRBJ1-5	TRBV6-5	-	-	CASSLLQGNQPQHF	TGTGCCAGCAGTTTATTACAGGGAAATCAGCCCCAGCATTTT
13	TRBJ2-7	TRBV15	TRBD1	-	CATTGEIGYEQYF	TGTGCCACGACAGGGGAAATCGGTTACGAGCAGTACTTC
15	TRBJ2-7	TRBV4-2	-	-	CASSQEQSVRGEQYF	TGTGCCAGCAGCCAGGAGCAGAGCGTTCGGGGCGAGCAGTACTTC
14	TRBJ2-2	TRBV15	-	-	CATSRDVGAAVLFF	TGTGCCACCAGCAGAGATGTCGGCGCAGCGGTCCTGTTTTTT
17	TRBJ2-6	TRBV30	TRBD1	once	CAWSVPGQGAGANVLTF	TGTGCCTGGAGTGTACCGGGACAGGGTGCTGGGGCCAACGTCCTGACTTTC
21	TRBJ2-6	TRBV7-2	TRBD2	-	CASSLALLLSGRTLGANVLTF	TGTGCCAGCAGCTTAGCGCTCCTTTTGAGCGGGAGAACGCTTGGGGCCAACGTCCTGACTTTC
16	TRBJ2-3	TRBV7-9	TRBD2	-	CASSPSSGTSTDTQYF	TGTGCCAGCAGCCCCTCTAGCGGGACTAGCACAGATACGCAGTATTTT
15	TRBJ2-7	TRBV4-3	TRBD2	-	CASSPERELSYEQYF	TGCGCCAGCAGCCCCGAGCGGGAGTTATCCTACGAGCAGTACTTC
15	TRBJ2-3	TRBV9	-	-	CASSVSGWGEDTQYF	TGTGCCAGCAGCGTTAGCGGTTGGGGGGAAGATACGCAGTATTTT
13	TRBJ2-3	TRBV28	TRBD2	once	CASREGRTDTQYF	TGTGCCAGTCGGGAGGGCCGGACAGATACGCAGTATTTT
13	TRBJ1-1	TRBV28	TRBD1	-	CAAAGGARTEAFF	TGTGCCGCAGCAGGGGGCGCGCGGACTGAAGCTTTCTTT
14	TRBJ1-2	TRBV6-5	TRBD1	-	CASSSDRGGRGYTF	TGTGCCAGCAGTTCAGACAGGGGCGGTCGAGGCTACACCTTC
18	TRBJ2-1	TRBV30	-	-	CSAGGGAGALTSYNEQFF	TGCTCTGCGGGTGGGGGGGCGGGAGCGCTGACTTCCTACAATGAGCAGTTCTTC
17	TRBJ2-1	TRBV9	TRBD2	-	CASSVSLAGGQYNEQFF	TGTGCCAGCAGCGTATCTTTAGCGGGAGGGCAGTACAATGAGCAGTTCTTC
14	TRBJ1-3	TRBV27	-	-	CASSPAGWGNTIYF	TGTGCCAGCAGTCCCGCGGGGTGGGGAAACACCATATATTTT
16	TRBJ2-1	TRBV6-6	-	-	CASSYSLGVVSNEQFF	TGTGCCAGCAGTTACTCGTTAGGAGTAGTCAGCAATGAGCAGTTCTTC
12	TRBJ2-1	TRBV9	TRBD2	-	CASSVEAGSGVF	TGTGCCAGCAGCGTAGAAGCGGGGTCGGGAGTCTTC
15	TRBJ2-7	TRBV28	TRBD2	-	CASSLSGSASYEQYF	TGTGCCAGCAGCTTGAGCGGGAGTGCGTCCTACGAGCAGTACTTC
13	TRBJ1-1	TRBV27	-	-	CASSLGGGSEAFF	TGTGCCAGCAGTTTAGGGGGGGGTTCTGAAGCTTTCTTT
13	TRBJ1-1	TRBV19	-	-	CASSIYGNTEAFF	TGTGCCAGTAGTATCTACGGGAACACTGAAGCTTTCTTT
14	TRBJ1-1	TRBV2	-	few	CASTTIRENTEAFF	TGTGCCAGCACCACGATTCGGGAGAACACTGAAGCTTTCTTT
16	TRBJ2-2	TRBV6-4	TRBD2	many	CASSDASGRNVGELFF	TGTGCCAGCAGTGATGCAAGCGGGAGGAACGTCGGGGAGCTGTTTTTT
12	TRBJ1-4	TRBV28	-	-	CAARSPNEKLFF	TGTGCCGCGAGGAGCCCCAACGAAAAACTGTTTTTT
15	TRBJ1-5	TRBV6-5	TRBD1	-	CASREPGQGGQPQHF	TGTGCCAGCAGGGAGCCGGGACAGGGAGGCCAGCCCCAGCATTTT
15	TRBJ2-7	TRBV10-3	TRBD1	-	CAISAPDRGHYEQYF	TGTGCCATCAGTGCCCCCGACAGGGGGCACTACGAGCAGTACTTC
15	TRBJ2-1	TRBV7-9	TRBD1	-	CASSPRAGGVYEQFF	TGTGCCAGCAGCCCCCGGGCAGGGGGTGTCTATGAGCAGTTCTTC
16	TRBJ2-7	TRBV27	TRBD2	-	CASSPPDWREGLGQYF	TGTGCCAGCAGTCCCCCTGACTGGCGGGAGGGTCTAGGGCAGTACTTC
15	TRBJ2-7	TRBV27	TRBD1	-	CASSGRGQGDYEQYF	TGTGCCAGCAGTGGCAGGGGACAGGGAGATTACGAGCAGTACTTC
16	TRBJ1-1	TRBV28	TRBD1	-	CASSSPRGTYRTEAFF	TGTGCCAGCAGTTCCCCCAGGGGGACATATAGGACTGAAGCTTTCTTT
14	TRBJ2-1	TRBV7-6	TRBD2	-	CASRRLAGGGEQFF	TGTGCCAGCAGAAGACTAGCGGGGGGTGGTGAGCAGTTCTTC
12	TRBJ1-1	TRBV18	-	-	CASSPPAGAAFF	TGTGCCAGCTCACCACCGGCAGGGGCAGCTTTCTTT
14	TRBJ2-7	TRBV7-9	-	-	CASSLGTVDYEQYF	TGTGCCAGCAGCTTGGGGACTGTTGACTACGAGCAGTACTTC
15	TRBJ2-1	TRBV2	TRBD2	-	CASLTSSGRANEQFF	TGTGCCAGCCTTACATCTAGCGGGAGGGCCAATGAGCAGTTCTTC
15	TRBJ2-5	TRBV7-2	-	-	CASSTRVGTWETQYF	TGTGCCAGCAGTACAAGAGTGGGCACTTGGGAGACCCAGTACTTC
14	TRBJ2-3	TRBV27	TRBD2	-	CASSFRGGTDTQYF	TGTGCCAGCAGTTTCCGGGGGGGCACAGATACGCAGTATTTT
13	TRBJ2-7	TRBV6-5	TRBD2	-	CASSLTSGRGVYF	TGTGCCAGCAGCCTGACTAGCGGGAGAGGTGTGTACTTC
17	TRBJ2-3	TRBV4-3	-	-	CASSQERTAATTDTQYF	TGCGCCAGCAGCCAAGAAAGAACAGCGGCTACCACAGATACGCAGTATTTT
16	TRBJ2-4	TRBV5-4	TRBD1	-	CASSSEWQGDQNIQYF	TGTGCCAGCAGCTCCGAATGGCAGGGGGACCAAAACATTCAGTACTTC
13	TRBJ1-1	TRBV11-2	-	-	CASSFKGGAEAFF	TGTGCCAGCAGTTTTAAGGGAGGGGCTGAAGCTTTCTTT
13	TRBJ2-1	TRBV28	-	-	CASRKQAVNEQFF	TGTGCCAGCAGGAAGCAGGCCGTGAATGAGCAGTTCTTC